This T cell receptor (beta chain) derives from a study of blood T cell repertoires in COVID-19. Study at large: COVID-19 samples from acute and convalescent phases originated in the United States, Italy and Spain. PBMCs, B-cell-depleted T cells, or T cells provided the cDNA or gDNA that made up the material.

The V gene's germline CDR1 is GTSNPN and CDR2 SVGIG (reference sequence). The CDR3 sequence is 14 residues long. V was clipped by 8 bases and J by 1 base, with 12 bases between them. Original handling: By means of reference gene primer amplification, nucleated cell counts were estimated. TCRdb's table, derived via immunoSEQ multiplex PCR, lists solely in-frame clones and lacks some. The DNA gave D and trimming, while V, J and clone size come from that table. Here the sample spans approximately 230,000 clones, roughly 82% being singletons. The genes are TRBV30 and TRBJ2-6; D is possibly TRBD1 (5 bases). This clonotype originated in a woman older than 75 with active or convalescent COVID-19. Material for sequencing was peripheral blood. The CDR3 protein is CAGHPGSGANVLTF. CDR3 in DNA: TGTGCCGGACACCCAGGGTCTGGGGCCAACGTCCTGACTTTC.